This T cell receptor beta chain was identified during a study of CD4+ T cells in melanoma. General observations from the study: In melanoma, neoantigen-specific CD4+ T cells reportedly differed in differentiation state. CD8+ T cell, macrophage and B cell function reportedly correlated with neoantigen-specific CD4+ T cells.

Using immunoSEQ multiplex PCR, the repertoire was profiled, and TCRdb retains in-frame clones only, with some absent. The sample has about 8,800 clones; roughly 70% are singletons. Notes on this clone: Antigen unknown.

This clonotype was sampled from a human donor with melanoma. The specimen sequenced was cells from a culture (not recorded whether cultured in vitro).

CDR3 in amino acids: CASSRVRGTGELFF. The CDR3 nucleotides are TGTGCCAGCTCACGAGTCAGAGGAACCGGGGAGCTGTTTTTT. V is TRBV18 and J is TRBJ2-2; D unclear. This CDR3 has 14 residues. Germline assignment: CDR1 KGHSH and CDR2 LQKENI. The V and J ends lost 4 bases and 5 bases respectively, with 11 bases between them.